This T cell receptor beta chain was recovered during a study of shared clonotypes between healthy human individuals. Across the whole study: Donors were a couple of women and three men aged 18 to 49. Donors had three CD4 naive, three CD4 memory, two CD8 naive and one CD8 memory plate apiece.

The test was conducted at deep level. Some clones are missing from TCRdb's copy, which holds only in-frame ones; the method was immunoSEQ multiplex PCR. The sample comprises about 2,500,000 clones, more than 80% of which are singletons, and over 0.12% rests with the top ten. Those who donated, Caucasian adults without exception, all lived in Nashville, Tennessee. Per germline, CDR1 SQVTM and CDR2 ANQGSEA. The V end lost 6 bases, the J end lost 8 bases, and 25 bases lay between the germline ends. CDR3 length: 15 residues. This receptor was taken from a young man in good health. The material sequenced was naive CD4+ T cells sorted from blood. As for subset: CD45RA+ positively selected. The V call is TRBV29-1, the J call TRBJ1-2; D gene uncertain. Here the CDR3 reads CSVDRIAQVGEGYTF. The CDR3 DNA follows: TGCAGCGTCGATAGGATTGCGCAGGTTGGGGAGGGCTACACCTTC.